The rows below give T cell receptor beta chains drawn from one sample of a study of blood T cell repertoires in COVID-19. Clones were read by immunoSEQ multiplex PCR, and TCRdb kept only the in-frame ones, dropping some. The data show about 64,000 clones, approximately 83% seen once. Sequencing was done on a sample of peripheral blood. The receptor set was obtained from a man in his forties or fifties with acute or convalescent COVID-19. Each CDR3 is given without its conserved first and last residue.

TRBJ1-2 | TRBV5-5 | ASSRIRTENHGYT
TRBJ1-3 | TRBV11-3 | ASSLTTGGRSGNTIY
TRBJ1-5 | TRBV11-2 | ASSSGREQPQH
TRBJ1-3 | TRBV30 | AWSSTASGNTIY
TRBJ2-7 | TRBV18 | ASSQRTGEWGEQY
TRBJ2-5 | TRBV9 | ASSVGVQETQY
TRBJ1-1 | TRBV5-1 | ASSPDRRLMNTEAF
TRBJ1-2 | TRBV6-5 | ASSLQSITNYGYT
TRBJ1-6 | TRBV6-6 | ASSLRTVTSPLH
TRBJ2-5 | TRBV11-2 | ASRITGQGAMKVGTQY
TRBJ1-1 | TRBV2 | ASSSNVVETMNTEAF
TRBJ1-1 | TRBV4-1 | ASSQETGYPLHTEAF
TRBJ1-1 | TRBV11-2 | ASSLVREIEAF
TRBJ2-2 | TRBV30 | AWSVSGGVTGELF
TRBJ2-5 | TRBV4-1 | ASSQVGEGQQETQY
TRBJ2-5 | TRBV9 | ASSESSGGPETQY
TRBJ1-3 | TRBV2 | ASSEVRSSGNTIY
TRBJ2-5 | TRBV11-1 | ASSDRGRVEETQY
TRBJ1-5 | TRBV5-8 | ASSLVQDYSNQPQH
TRBJ1-6 | TRBV3-1/TRBV3-2 | ASSQAKGLPTVPLH
TRBJ2-2 | TRBV14 | ASSQDLPGNAGELF
TRBJ2-7 | TRBV19 | ASSREHLSYEQY
TRBJ2-5 | TRBV18 | ASSRGEETQY
TRBJ2-1 | TRBV6-1 | ASSEGRGGYNEQF